The sequence of this T cell receptor beta chain was determined in a study of tumor-infiltrating lymphocytes in primary liver carcinoma. Study-wide context: Measuring about 4.2 to 10 cm across, the tumors were staged as T1-T3 N0M0.

Making TCR beta cDNA involved approximately 0.5 ug total RNA and a constant-region primer. Libraries of TCR beta came from three nested multiplex PCR rounds with slightly modified ARM-PCR. Using its own MiXCR run on the multiplex PCR reads, TCRdb lists one record per CDR3 protein. The repertoire holds fewer than 50,000 distinct CDR3 sequences, with around 80% as singletons. Joint extraction of RNA and DNA used roughly 17-32 mg of bulk tissue that was unsorted. No patient had received treatment, and all had chronic HBV infection. At least ten counts were recorded for this clonotype. Sequencing was performed on tumor-adjacent normal liver tissue. The sequence was collected from a woman aged 30 to 39 with primary liver carcinoma and hepatitis B virus infection.

For the CDR3, the DNA is TGTGCCAGCGGCCTATACCCTAAAGGTACGCAGTATTTT. Translation: CASGLYPKGTQYF. The chain has TRBV11-2 and TRBJ2-3; D unresolved. The V gene's germline CDR1 is SGHAT and CDR2 FQNNGV. The ends were cut back, 8 bases at V and 8 bases at J, with 17 bases in the middle. The length of the CDR3 is 13 residues.